This TCR beta chain was captured by sequencing in a study of blood T cell repertoires in COVID-19. Looking at the study overall: Italy, Spain and the United States were the sources of the convalescent and acute COVID-19 samples. Nucleic acid was either cDNA or gDNA, and it came from T cells, B-cell-depleted T cells, or PBMCs.

Original handling: Reference gene primer amplification in the assay estimated nucleated cell counts. Profiled with immunoSEQ multiplex PCR; TCRdb holds only in-frame clones, not every one. The V and J calls and the clone size are those of that table, but D and trimming were determined from the DNA. The sample carries 28,000 or so clones, 85% to 95% recorded once. The specimen sequenced was peripheral blood. The receptor comes from a human donor in a cohort sampled during active COVID-19.

The CDR3 DNA is TGTGCCAGCAGTCGCACAGGGCCCTATGGCTACACCTTC. Translated, it gives CASSRTGPYGYTF. V gene TRBV6-5 combines with J gene TRBJ1-2, with D perhaps TRBD1 (6 bases). This CDR3 comprises 13 residues. Germline CDR1 and CDR2: MNHEY and SVGAGI. V lost 5 bases to trimming and J lost 4 bases, with 11 bases between them.